In its sample, the clone carrying this TCR beta chain was seen once. Its antigen is not identified. Profiling relied on immunoSEQ multiplex PCR, and the TCRdb table lists in-frame clones only, not all of them. The sample has about 63,000 clones, roughly nine tenths seen once. The ends lost 3 bases at V and 10 bases at J; junction bases unmatched: 9. CDR1 and CDR2 (germline): KGHSH, LQKENI. The CDR3 consists of 14 residues. The sample is drawn from a study of OX40 agonist ivuxolimab in advanced cancers. Notes on the study in general: The specificity for antigen of the expanded peripheral T cells was not determined.

The sequence was collected from an adult with an advanced solid tumor such as melanoma, head and neck, liver or kidney cancer. The sample consisted of CD4+ or CD8+ T cells sorted from blood, taken in a trial of the OX40 agonist ivuxolimab. The rearrangement links TRBV18 to TRBJ1-5, with 7 bases matching TRBD1. The DNA for the CDR3 is TGTGCCAGCTCACCCGGGACAGATATCAGCCCCCAGCATTTT. Residues: CASSPGTDISPQHF.